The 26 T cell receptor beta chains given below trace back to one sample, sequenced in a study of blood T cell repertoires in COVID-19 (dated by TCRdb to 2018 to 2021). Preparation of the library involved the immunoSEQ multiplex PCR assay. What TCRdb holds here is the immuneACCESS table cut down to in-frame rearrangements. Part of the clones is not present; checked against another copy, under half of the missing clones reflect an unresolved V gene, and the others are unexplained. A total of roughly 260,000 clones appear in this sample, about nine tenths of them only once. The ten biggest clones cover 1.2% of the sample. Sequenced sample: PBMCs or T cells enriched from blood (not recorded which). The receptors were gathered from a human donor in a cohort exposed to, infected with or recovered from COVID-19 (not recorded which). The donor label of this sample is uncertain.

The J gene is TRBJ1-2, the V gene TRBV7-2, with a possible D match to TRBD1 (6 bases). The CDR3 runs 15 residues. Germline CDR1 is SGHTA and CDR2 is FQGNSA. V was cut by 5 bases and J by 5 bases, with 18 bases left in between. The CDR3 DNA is TGTGCCAGCAGCCCCCGGGCGGGGGACATATATGGCTACACCTTC. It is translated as CASSPRAGDIYGYTF.

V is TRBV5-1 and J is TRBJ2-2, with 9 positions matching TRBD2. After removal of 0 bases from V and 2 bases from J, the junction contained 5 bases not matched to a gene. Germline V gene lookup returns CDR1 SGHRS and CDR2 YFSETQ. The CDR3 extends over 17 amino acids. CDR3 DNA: TGCGCCAGCAGCTTGGCCAAGCGGGGGGTTAACACCGGGGAGCTGTTTTTT. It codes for CASSLAKRGVNTGELFF.

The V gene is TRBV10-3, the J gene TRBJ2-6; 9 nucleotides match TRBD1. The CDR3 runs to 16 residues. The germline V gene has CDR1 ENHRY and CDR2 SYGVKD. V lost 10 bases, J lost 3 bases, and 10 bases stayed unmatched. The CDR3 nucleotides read TGTGCCACCACCGGGACAGGGTCACATGGGGCCAACGTCCTGACTTTC. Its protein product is CATTGTGSHGANVLTF.

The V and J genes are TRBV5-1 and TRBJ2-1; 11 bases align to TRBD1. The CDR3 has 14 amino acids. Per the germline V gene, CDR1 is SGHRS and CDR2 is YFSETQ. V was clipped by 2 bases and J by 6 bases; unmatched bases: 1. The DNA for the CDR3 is TGCGCCAGCAGCTTAGGGACAGGGGGCAATGAGCAGTTCTTC. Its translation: CASSLGTGGNEQFF.

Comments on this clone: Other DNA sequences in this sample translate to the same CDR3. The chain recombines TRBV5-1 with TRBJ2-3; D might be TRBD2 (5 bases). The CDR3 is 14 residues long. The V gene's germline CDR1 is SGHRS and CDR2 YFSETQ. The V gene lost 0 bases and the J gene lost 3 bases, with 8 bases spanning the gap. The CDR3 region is CASSLGLATDTQYF. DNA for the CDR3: TGCGCCAGCAGCTTGGGGCTAGCTACAGATACGCAGTATTTT.

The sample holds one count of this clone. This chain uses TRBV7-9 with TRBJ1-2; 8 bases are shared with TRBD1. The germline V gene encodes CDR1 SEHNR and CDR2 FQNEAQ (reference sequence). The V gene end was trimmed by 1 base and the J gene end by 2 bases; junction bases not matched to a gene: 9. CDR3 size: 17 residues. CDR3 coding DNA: TGTGCCAGCAGCTTAGGGGCAGGGGGCGCGATAAACTATGGCTACACCTTC. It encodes CASSLGAGGAINYGYTF.

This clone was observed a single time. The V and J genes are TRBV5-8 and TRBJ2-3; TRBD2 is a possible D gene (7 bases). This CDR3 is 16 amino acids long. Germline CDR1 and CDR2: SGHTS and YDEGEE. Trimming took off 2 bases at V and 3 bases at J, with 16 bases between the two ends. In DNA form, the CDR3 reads TGTGCCAGCAGCTTTAATATAGGGGGGGCTACAGATACGCAGTATTTT. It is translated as CASSFNIGGATDTQYF. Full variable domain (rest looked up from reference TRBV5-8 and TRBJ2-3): EAGVTQSPTHLIKTRGQQATLRCSPISGHTSVYWYQQALGLGLQFLLWYDEGEERNRGNFPPRFSGRQFPNYSSELNVNALELEDSALYLCASSFNIGGATDTQYFGPGTRLTVL.

The CDR3 nucleotides are TGTGCCAGCTCACCCGGGACAGACTCGTACAATGAGCAGTTCTTC. As protein: CASSPGTDSYNEQFF. J is TRBJ2-1 and V is TRBV18, with 7 bases lining up with TRBD1. The length of the CDR3 is 15 residues. Unmatched junction bases numbered 6, after V lost 3 bases and J lost 4 bases. Germline lookup yields CDR1 KGHSH and CDR2 LQKENI.

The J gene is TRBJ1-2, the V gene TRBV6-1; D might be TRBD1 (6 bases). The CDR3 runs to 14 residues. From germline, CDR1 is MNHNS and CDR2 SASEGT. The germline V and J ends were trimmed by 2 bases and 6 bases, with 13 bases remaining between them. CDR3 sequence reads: CASSEWGPGHGYTF. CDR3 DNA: TGTGCCAGCAGTGAATGGGGGCCCGGACATGGCTACACCTTC.

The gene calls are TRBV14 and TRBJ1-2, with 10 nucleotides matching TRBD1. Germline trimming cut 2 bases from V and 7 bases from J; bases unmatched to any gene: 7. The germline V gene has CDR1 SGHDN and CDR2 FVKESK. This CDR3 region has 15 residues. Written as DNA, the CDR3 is TGTGCCAGCAGCCAAATAGGGACAGGGGAACGTGGCTACACCTTC. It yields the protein CASSQIGTGERGYTF.

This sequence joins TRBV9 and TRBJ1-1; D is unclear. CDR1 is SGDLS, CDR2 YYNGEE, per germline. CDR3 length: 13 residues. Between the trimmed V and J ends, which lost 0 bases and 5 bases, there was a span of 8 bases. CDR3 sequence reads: CASSVGVVTEAFF. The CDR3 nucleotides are TGTGCCAGCAGCGTAGGAGTGGTAACTGAAGCTTTCTTT.

CDR3 DNA: TGTGCCAGCAGCGGGGACAGAACGTACGAGCAGTACTTC. Encoded protein: CASSGDRTYEQYF. This sequence joins TRBV5-6 and TRBJ2-7; 7 nucleotides agree with TRBD1. CDR1 SGHDT and CDR2 YYEEEE come from the germline V gene. The CDR3 is 13 amino acids. V lost 4 bases, J lost 4 bases, and 5 bases stayed unmatched.

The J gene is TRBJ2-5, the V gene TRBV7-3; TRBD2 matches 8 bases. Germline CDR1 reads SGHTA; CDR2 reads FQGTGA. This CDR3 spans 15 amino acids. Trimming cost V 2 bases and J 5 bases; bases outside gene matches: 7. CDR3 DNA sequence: TGTGCCAGCAGCTTAGGGCCTCGGGAGGGGGAGACCCAGTACTTC. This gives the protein CASSLGPREGETQYF.

The CDR3 coding sequence is TGCGCCAGCAGCCAAGGCCCGGAGGTGAACATTCAGTACTTC. Protein sequence: CASSQGPEVNIQYF. This chain connects TRBV4-1 to TRBJ2-4, with a possible D match to TRBD2 (5 bases). CDR3 size: 14 residues. V dropped 1 base and J dropped 7 bases, with 11 bases sitting between them. Germline CDR1 reads MGHRA; CDR2 reads YSYEKL.

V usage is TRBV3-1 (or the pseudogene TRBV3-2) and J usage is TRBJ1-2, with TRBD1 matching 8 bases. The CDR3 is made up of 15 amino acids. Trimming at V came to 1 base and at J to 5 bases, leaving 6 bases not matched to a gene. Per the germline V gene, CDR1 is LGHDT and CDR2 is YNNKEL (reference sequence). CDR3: CASSQGQGAVYGYTF. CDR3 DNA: TGTGCCAGCAGCCAAGGGCAGGGGGCAGTATATGGCTACACCTTC.

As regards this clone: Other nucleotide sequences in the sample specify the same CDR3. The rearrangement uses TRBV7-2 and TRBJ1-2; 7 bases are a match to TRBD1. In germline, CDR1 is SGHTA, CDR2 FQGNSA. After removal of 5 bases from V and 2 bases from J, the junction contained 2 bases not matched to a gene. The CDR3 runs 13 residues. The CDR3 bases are TGTGCCAGCAGCGAGGGACAGAACTATGGCTACACCTTC. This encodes CASSEGQNYGYTF.

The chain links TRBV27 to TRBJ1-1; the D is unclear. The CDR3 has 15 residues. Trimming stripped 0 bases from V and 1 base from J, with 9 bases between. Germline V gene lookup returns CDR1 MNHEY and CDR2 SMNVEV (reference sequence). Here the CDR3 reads CASSLSVTGNTEAFF. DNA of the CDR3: TGTGCCAGCAGTTTATCCGTCACGGGGAACACTGAAGCTTTCTTT.

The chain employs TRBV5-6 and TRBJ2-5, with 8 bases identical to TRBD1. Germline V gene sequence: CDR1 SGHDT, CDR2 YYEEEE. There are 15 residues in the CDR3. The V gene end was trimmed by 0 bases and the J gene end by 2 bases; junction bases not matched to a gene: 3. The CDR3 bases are TGTGCCAGCAGCTTGGGTGGGACAGGACAAGAGACCCAGTACTTC. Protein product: CASSLGGTGQETQYF.

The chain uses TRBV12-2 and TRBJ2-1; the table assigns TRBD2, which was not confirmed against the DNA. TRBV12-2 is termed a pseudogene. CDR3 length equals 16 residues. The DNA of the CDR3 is TGTGCAAGTCGCTTAAATAGCCTGACCCTATCGGATGAGCAGTTCTTC. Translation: CASRLNSLTLSDEQFF.

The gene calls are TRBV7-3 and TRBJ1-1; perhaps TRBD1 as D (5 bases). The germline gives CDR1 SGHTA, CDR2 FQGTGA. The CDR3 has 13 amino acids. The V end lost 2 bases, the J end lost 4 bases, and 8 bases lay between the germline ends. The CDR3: CASSLGGSTEAFF. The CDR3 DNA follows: TGTGCCAGCAGCTTAGGGGGGTCCACTGAAGCTTTCTTT.

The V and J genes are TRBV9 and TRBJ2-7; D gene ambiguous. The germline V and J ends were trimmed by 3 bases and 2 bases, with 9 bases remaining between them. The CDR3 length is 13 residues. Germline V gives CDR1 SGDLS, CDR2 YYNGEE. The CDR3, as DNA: TGTGCCAGCAGCGCACCCCCTACCTACGAGCAGTACTTC. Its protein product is CASSAPPTYEQYF.

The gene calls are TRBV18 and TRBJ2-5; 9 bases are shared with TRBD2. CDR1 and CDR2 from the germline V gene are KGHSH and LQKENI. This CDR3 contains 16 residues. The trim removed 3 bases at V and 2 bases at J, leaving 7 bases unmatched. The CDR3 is CASSPRPSGGQETQYF. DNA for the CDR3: TGTGCCAGCTCACCTAGACCCAGCGGGGGGCAAGAGACCCAGTACTTC.

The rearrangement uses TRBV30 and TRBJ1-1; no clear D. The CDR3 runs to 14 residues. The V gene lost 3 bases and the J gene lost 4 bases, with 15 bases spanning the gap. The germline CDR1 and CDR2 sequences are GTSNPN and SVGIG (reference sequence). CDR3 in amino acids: CAWRLWPRGTEAFF. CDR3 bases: TGTGCCTGGAGGCTTTGGCCCCGGGGCACTGAAGCTTTCTTT.

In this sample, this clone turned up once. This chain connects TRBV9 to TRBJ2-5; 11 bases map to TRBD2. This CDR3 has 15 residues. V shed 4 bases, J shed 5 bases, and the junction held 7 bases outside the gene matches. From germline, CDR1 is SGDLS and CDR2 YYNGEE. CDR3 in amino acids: CASSLAGGSWETQYF. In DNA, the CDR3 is TGTGCCAGCAGCCTAGCGGGGGGCTCGTGGGAGACCCAGTACTTC.

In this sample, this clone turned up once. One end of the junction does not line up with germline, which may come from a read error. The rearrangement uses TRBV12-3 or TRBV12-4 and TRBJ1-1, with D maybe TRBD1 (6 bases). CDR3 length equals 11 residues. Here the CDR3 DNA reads TGCCAAAACAGGGCGAACACTGAAGCTTTCTTT. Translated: CQNRANTEAFF.

In nucleotides, the CDR3 is TGTGCCAGCTCACCTGAGACAGGGATCTTTAGTCGGTTCTTC. Translation gives CASSPETGIFSRFF. The genes are TRBV18 and TRBJ2-1; 7 bases fit TRBD1. With 3 bases clipped from V and 15 bases from J, the junction kept 14 bases outside the gene matches. This CDR3 region has 14 residues. CDR1 KGHSH and CDR2 LQKENI come from the germline V gene.